Below are 28 T cell receptor beta chains sequenced from a single sample in a study of T cell repertoires in cytomegalovirus infection. MiXCR was run by TCRdb on the reads, yielding one entry per CDR3 protein. The data show about 600,000 distinct CDR3 sequences, with approximately 24% seen just once and roughly 8% held by the top ten. The material sequenced was CD8+ T cells from PBMCs. The source of these receptors is a human donor in good health (CMV status not recorded). Some clones in this sample may be carry-over from other donors' samples.

Regarding this clonotype: At one end, the junction sequence differs from germline, possibly due to a read error. CDR3 DNA: TGTGTCAGCAGTTACTTCGACAGTTACGAGCAGTACTTC. As protein: CVSSYFDSYEQYF. The rearrangement links TRBV6-2 or TRBV6-3 to TRBJ2-7; possibly TRBD1 for D (5 bases). The CDR3 covers 13 residues. Germline lookup yields CDR1 MNHEY and CDR2 SVGEGT.

This clonotype was seen repeatedly, ten times or more. The rearrangement joins TRBV28 to TRBJ2-7, with D perhaps assigned TRBD1 or TRBD2 (5 bases each). V lost 4 bases and J lost 3, with 16 bases in between. The CDR3 length is 15 residues. Germline-derived CDR1 and CDR2 are MDHEN and SYDVKM. For the CDR3, the DNA is TGTGCCAGCAGTTCGCCGGGACGGAGCTACTACGAGCAGTACGTC. Translation gives CASSSPGRSYYEQYV.

The sample holds one count of this clonotype. The chain joins TRBV6-5 to TRBJ1-5; the D gene is possibly TRBD1 (6 bases). Germline V gene lookup returns CDR1 MNHEY and CDR2 SVGAGI. V was pared by 5 bases and J by 2 bases, with 22 bases between. The CDR3 extends over 18 amino acids. The CDR3 loop is CASSQWGTPNIGNQPQHF. In nucleotides, the CDR3 is TGTGCCAGCAGTCAGTGGGGGACACCTAATATTGGCAATCAGCCCCAGCATTTT.

Comment on this clonotype: A much larger clonotype is one base distant, so this may be a read error. V and J are TRBV19 and TRBJ2-1, with 10 bases identical to TRBD1. V lost 3 bases, J lost 7 bases, and 9 bases stayed unmatched. The CDR3 length is 16 residues. Per the germline V gene, CDR1 is LNHDA and CDR2 is SQIVND (reference sequence). The CDR3 loop reads CASSIRDRGSLNEQFF. The CDR3 bases are TGTGCCAGTAGTATCCGGGACAGGGGTTCGTTAAATGAGCAGTTCTTC.

The chain is built from TRBV2 and TRBJ2-1; maybe TRBD2 (6 bases). Germline assignment: CDR1 SNHLY and CDR2 FYNNEI. This CDR3 has 18 amino acids. The ends were cut back, 3 bases at V and 1 base at J, with 19 bases in the middle. The CDR3 region is CASSDPWAGRTSYNEQFF. DNA of the CDR3: TGTGCCAGCAGTGATCCCTGGGCGGGACGGACGTCCTACAATGAGCAGTTCTTC.

The chain couples TRBV29-1 to TRBJ1-1, with D maybe TRBD1 (5 bases). V gave up 6 bases and J gave up 4 bases, with 15 bases separating them. The length of the CDR3 is 13 residues. Germline V gives CDR1 SQVTM, CDR2 ANQGSEA. The DNA for the CDR3 is TGCAGCGTAGTGTGGGACTTGACCACTGAAGCTTTCTTT. Its protein is CSVVWDLTTEAFF.

J is TRBJ1-1 and V is TRBV2; no reliable D call. Trimming pared 2 bases from V and 0 bases from J, leaving 7 bases between. CDR1 and CDR2 from the germline V gene are SNHLY and FYNNEI. CDR3 length: 14 residues. DNA of the CDR3: TGTGCCAGCAGTGAACAGGCGATGAACACTGAAGCTTTCTTT. Translated: CASSEQAMNTEAFF.

The chain is built from TRBV9 and TRBJ2-7; unclear D gene. The V end lost 4 bases, the J end lost 6 bases, and 20 bases lay between the germline ends. The CDR3 has 15 residues. Looked up from germline, CDR1 is SGDLS and CDR2 is YYNGEE. CDR3 coding DNA: TGTGCCAGCAGCCTTTCCGACGGGTCGGGTTTCGAGCAGTACTTC. It is translated as CASSLSDGSGFEQYF.

V gene TRBV2 combines with J gene TRBJ2-4, with D perhaps matching TRBD1 (5 bases). The V gene's germline CDR1 is SNHLY and CDR2 FYNNEI. CDR3 size: 16 residues. Between the trimmed V and J ends, which lost 1 base and 1 base, there was a span of 11 bases. CDR3 sequence (DNA): TGTGCCAGCAGTGAAGGAAGGGGTTCGGCCAAAAACATTCAGTACTTC. Translating gives CASSEGRGSAKNIQYF.

This clonotype was observed many times. CDR3 residues: CASSLRATYNEQFF. CDR3 bases: TGTGCCAGCAGTTTGAGGGCAACCTACAATGAGCAGTTCTTC. The chain has TRBV27 and TRBJ2-1; tentative D call: TRBD2 (5 bases). This CDR3 has 14 residues. The V end was cut by 3 bases, the J end by 2 bases, with 8 bases between. Per the germline V gene, CDR1 is MNHEY and CDR2 is SMNVEV (reference sequence).

The V gene is TRBV28, the J gene TRBJ2-7; 7 nucleotides align to TRBD1. The CDR3 extends over 14 amino acids. The germline V gene encodes CDR1 MDHEN and CDR2 SYDVKM. With 7 bases clipped from V and 2 bases from J, the junction kept 8 bases outside the gene matches. CDR3 nucleotides: TGTGCCAGCACTATGAGAAGGGGGCCCTACGAGCAGTACGTC. Translating it yields CASTMRRGPYEQYV.

The rearrangement joins TRBV5-4 to TRBJ1-2; D possibly corresponds to TRBD1 (5 bases). Trimming cost V 3 bases and J 7 bases, with 19 bases left between them. The length of the CDR3 is 15 residues. Per germline, CDR1 SGHNT and CDR2 YYREEE (reference sequence). The CDR3 nucleotides are TGTGCCAGCAGCTGGGACCCTACGACCAAGGGTGGCTACACCTTC. This gives the protein CASSWDPTTKGGYTF. The variable domain in full, completed from reference TRBV5-4 and TRBJ1-2, reads ETGVTQSPTHLIKTRGQQVTLRCSSQSGHNTVSWYQQALGQGPQFIFQYYREEENGRGNFPPRFSGLQFPNYSSELNVNALELDDSALYLCASSWDPTTKGGYTFGSGTRLTVV.

This sequence joins TRBV6-6 and TRBJ2-3; no reliable D call. Trimming took 5 bases from V and 11 from J, leaving 17 bases between them. The CDR3 consists of 13 residues. Germline V lookup: CDR1 MNHNY, CDR2 SVGAGI (reference sequence). This chain's CDR3 is CASSGDSAHEQYF. DNA for the CDR3: TGTGCCAGCAGTGGGGATTCGGCCCACGAGCAGTATTTT.

There are many counts of this clonotype. V is TRBV12-3 or TRBV12-4 and J is TRBJ1-2; the D is unclear. V lost 6 bases and J lost 8, with 13 bases in between. This CDR3 has 12 residues. CDR3 DNA sequence: TGTGCCAGCAGCATAGTGAACAGAGGCTACACCTTC. Translation gives CASSIVNRGYTF.

In this sample, this clonotype turned up many times. V and J are TRBV6-1 and TRBJ2-5, with 12 bases identical to TRBD2. Germline CDR1 and CDR2: MNHNS and SASEGT. CDR3 length: 17 residues. After removal of 5 bases from V and 5 bases from J, the junction contained 12 bases not matched to a gene. The DNA for the CDR3 is TGTGCCAGCAGTTTGTCTAGCGGGGGGGCATTACGGGAGACCCAGTACTTC. Its translation is CASSLSSGGALRETQYF.

The chain combines TRBV7-2 with TRBJ2-5; D might be TRBD1 (6 bases). CDR1 SGHTA and CDR2 FQGNSA come from the germline V gene. This CDR3 comprises 16 residues. The V and J ends lost 1 base and 6 bases respectively, with 18 bases between them. CDR3 sequence: CASSLGVTGLRKTQYF. DNA of the CDR3: TGTGCCAGCAGCTTAGGGGTGACAGGCCTGAGGAAGACCCAGTACTTC. Full variable domain (missing parts from reference TRBV7-2 and TRBJ2-5): GAGVSQSPSNKVTEKGKDVELRCDPISGHTALYWYRQSLGQGLEFLIYFQGNSAPDKSGLPSDRFSAERTGGSVSTLTIQRTQQEDSAVYLCASSLGVTGLRKTQYFGPGTRLLVL.

The sample holds a few counts of this clonotype. The CDR3 sequence: CSVTGTSGAEQYF. The CDR3 DNA is TGCAGCGTTACCGGGACTAGCGGGGCCGAGCAGTACTTC. The chain employs TRBV29-1 and TRBJ2-7; TRBD2 matches at 13 bases. Losses at the gene ends were 5 bases for V and 6 bases for J; bases not matched to a gene: 4. Germline values: CDR1 SQVTM, CDR2 ANQGSEA. CDR3 length equals 13 residues.

This clonotype was found many times. The CDR3 sequence is CASSALEGRVTDTQYF. The DNA of the CDR3 is TGTGCCAGTAGTGCCCTGGAGGGGCGGGTCACAGATACGCAGTATTTT. The rearrangement links TRBV19 to TRBJ2-3; D may be TRBD2 (6 bases). V lost 5 bases, J lost 2 bases, and 17 bases lay in between. Germline V gene sequence: CDR1 LNHDA, CDR2 SQIVND (reference sequence). This CDR3 contains 16 residues.

This clonotype was found many times. The genes are TRBV7-6 and TRBJ2-1; perhaps TRBD1 as D (5 bases). The CDR3 has 18 residues. The V end lost 5 bases, the J end lost 2 bases, and 22 bases lay between the germline ends. Germline CDR1 and CDR2: SGHVS and FNYEAQ. The CDR3 DNA reads TGTGCCAGCAGCCAACTGGGAATTATAGGGGTGGCCTACAATGAGCAGTTCTTC. Translation: CASSQLGIIGVAYNEQFF. The variable domain in full, with the rest retrieved from reference TRBV7-6 and TRBJ2-1, is GAGVSQSPRYKVTKRGQDVALRCDPISGHVSLYWYRQALGQGPEFLTYFNYEAQQDKSGLPNDRFSAERPEGSISTLTIQRTEQRDSAMYRCASSQLGIIGVAYNEQFFGPGTRLTVL.

Ten or more counts support this clonotype. The J gene is TRBJ2-1, the V gene TRBV7-9; a possible D gene is TRBD1 (5 bases). V lost 1 base to trimming and J lost 2 bases, with 9 bases between them. CDR1 is SEHNR, CDR2 FQNEAQ, per germline (reference sequence). The length of the CDR3 is 15 residues. The CDR3 bases are TGTGCCAGCAGCTTAGGACAGTACGCCTACAATGAGCAGTTCTTC. This encodes CASSLGQYAYNEQFF.

This clonotype was counted ten times or more. V and J are TRBV7-6 and TRBJ2-1; D gene unclear. The V gene lost 2 bases and the J gene lost 13 bases, with 15 bases spanning the gap. CDR1 is SGHVS, CDR2 FNYEAQ, per germline. The CDR3 length is 13 residues. The CDR3 sequence is CASSLMGSGEQFF. CDR3 in DNA: TGTGCCAGCAGCTTAATGGGGTCTGGGGAACAGTTCTTC.

In nucleotides, the CDR3 is TGTGCCAGCAGCCCGGGACTGCACTCTGGAAACACCATATATTTT. This gives the protein CASSPGLHSGNTIYF. J is TRBJ1-3 and V is TRBV5-5; tentatively, D is TRBD1 (5 bases). The CDR3 extends over 15 amino acids. Germline CDR1 SGHKS, CDR2 YYEKEE (reference sequence). The V end was cut by 4 bases, the J end by 0 bases, with 11 bases between.

The rearrangement joins TRBV14 to TRBJ2-7; D may be TRBD1 (5 bases). Trimming left V 0 bases short and J 3 bases short, with 12 bases between. Per germline, CDR1 SGHDN and CDR2 FVKESK. The CDR3 loop spans 15 amino acids. CDR3 coding DNA: TGTGCCAGCAGCCAAGATCGGAAAGGGGACTACGAGCAGTACTTC. Translated, it gives CASSQDRKGDYEQYF. The variable domain in full, with the rest retrieved from reference TRBV14 and TRBJ2-7, is EAGVTQFPSHSVIEKGQTVTLRCDPISGHDNLYWYRRVMGKEIKFLLHFVKESKQDESGMPNNRFLAERTGGTYSTLKVQPAELEDSGVYFCASSQDRKGDYEQYFGPGTRLTVT.

The sample holds many counts of this clonotype. The chain is built from TRBV7-6 and TRBJ2-2; no firm D call. This CDR3 has 16 amino acids. In germline, CDR1 is SGHVS, CDR2 FNYEAQ. The V end lost 1 base, the J end lost 1 base, and 10 bases lay between the germline ends. The CDR3 reads CASSLGPSENTGELFF. DNA of the CDR3: TGTGCCAGCAGCTTAGGGCCCTCGGAGAACACCGGGGAGCTGTTTTTT. The full variable domain, rest sourced from reference TRBV7-6 and TRBJ2-2, is GAGVSQSPRYKVTKRGQDVALRCDPISGHVSLYWYRQALGQGPEFLTYFNYEAQQDKSGLPNDRFSAERPEGSISTLTIQRTEQRDSAMYRCASSLGPSENTGELFFGEGSRLTVL.

The chain couples TRBV28 to TRBJ2-5, with 9 bases aligning to TRBD1. The CDR3 is 19 amino acids. V shed 3 bases, J shed 5 bases, and the junction held 19 bases outside the gene matches. From germline, CDR1 is MDHEN and CDR2 SYDVKM. The CDR3 here is CASSLVLIRTGVDYETQYF. Here the CDR3 DNA reads TGTGCCAGCAGTTTGGTCCTAATTCGGACAGGGGTTGATTACGAGACCCAGTACTTC.

V and J are TRBV2 and TRBJ1-6; a weak D match, TRBD1 (6 bases). CDR3 length: 16 residues. The germline gives CDR1 SNHLY, CDR2 FYNNEI. Between the trimmed V and J ends, which lost 7 bases and 5 bases, there was a span of 18 bases. The CDR3 DNA reads as TGTGCCAGCAACGAGGGGGGTTGGGGCCATAATTCACCCCTCCACTTT. This gives the protein CASNEGGWGHNSPLHF.

Note on this clonotype: This may come from a read error, since a much larger clone is one base off. The chain carries TRBV7-9 and TRBJ1-1; D remains unclear. The germline V and J ends were trimmed by 5 bases and 0 bases, with 16 bases remaining between them. The germline gives CDR1 SEHNR, CDR2 FQNEAQ (reference sequence). This CDR3 contains 16 residues. The CDR3 protein is CASSLVGSVMNTEAFF. DNA of the CDR3: TGTGCCAGCAGCCTCGTGGGTTCGGTAATGAACACTGAAGCTTTCTTT.

At least ten counts were recorded for this clonotype. V usage is TRBV7-6 and J usage is TRBJ2-3; no definite D call. Germline CDR1 is SGHVS and CDR2 is FNYEAQ. V was cut by 4 bases and J by 1 base, with 9 bases left in between. The CDR3 length is 14 residues. CDR3 DNA sequence: TGTGCCAGCAGCTGGGTAGTGGGCACAGATACGCAGTATTTT. This gives the protein CASSWVVGTDTQYF.